This passage covers 27 T cell receptor beta chains from one sample sequenced in a study of shared T cell receptors in the human thymus. Some clones are missing from TCRdb's copy, which holds only in-frame ones; the method was immunoSEQ multiplex PCR. The table lists about 500,000 clones, roughly 74% of them singletons, with less than 0.015% in the top ten. The same specimen was also included in a second study, on human thymus T cells.

The sequenced sample consisted of thymocytes. All receptors come from a boy less than two years old with a congenital heart defect.

V usage is TRBV7-2 and J usage is TRBJ2-2, with D tentatively TRBD1 (6 bases). V was cut by 2 bases and J by 5 bases, with 6 bases left in between. Germline V CDR1 and CDR2: SGHTA, FQGNSA. The CDR3 spans 13 residues. In DNA, the CDR3 is TGTGCCAGCAGCTTACAGGGGACCGGGGAGCTGTTTTTT. Residues: CASSLQGTGELFF.

The chain combines TRBV6-1 with TRBJ2-7, with 10 nucleotides matching TRBD1. The V gene's germline CDR1 is MNHNS and CDR2 SASEGT. V gave up 1 base and J gave up 1 base; unmatched junction bases: 1. This CDR3 has 15 residues. In DNA form, the CDR3 reads TGTGCCAGCAGTGAAGAGGGACAGGGGTCCTACGAGCAGTACTTC. Translation gives CASSEEGQGSYEQYF.

This clone was detected only a few times. The chain has TRBV19 and TRBJ2-7; 7 bases line up with TRBD2. V lost 5 bases, J lost 4 bases, and 11 bases stayed unmatched. The CDR3 is made up of 15 amino acids. Germline-derived CDR1 and CDR2 are LNHDA and SQIVND (reference sequence). CDR3 sequence reads: CASSPWRGTIYEQYF. The DNA for the CDR3 is TGTGCCAGTAGTCCTTGGAGAGGGACTATATACGAGCAGTACTTC. Complete variable domain (other parts from reference TRBV19 and TRBJ2-7): DGGITQSPKYLFRKEGQNVTLSCEQNLNHDAMYWYRQDPGQGLRLIYYSQIVNDFQKGDIAEGYSVSREKKESFPLTVTSAQKNPTAFYLCASSPWRGTIYEQYFGPGTRLTVT.

The V call is TRBV27, the J call TRBJ2-7; D perhaps matches TRBD2 (5 bases). With 2 bases removed from V and 4 bases from J, the gap between germline ends came to 12 bases. The length of the CDR3 is 14 residues. Germline lookup yields CDR1 MNHEY and CDR2 SMNVEV (reference sequence). DNA of the CDR3: TGTGCCAGCAGTTTACGTGGGAGAATTTACGAGCAGTACTTC. Translated, it gives CASSLRGRIYEQYF.

The chain couples TRBV27 to TRBJ2-7; TRBD1 might be the D (6 bases). From germline, CDR1 is MNHEY and CDR2 SMNVEV (reference sequence). Trimming removed 0 bases from V and 7 bases from J, with 16 bases in between. CDR3 length: 15 amino acids. The CDR3 bases are TGTGCCAGCAGTTTATCGAGCGACAGGCCTCTGGAGCAGTACTTC. It translates to CASSLSSDRPLEQYF.

The chain is built from TRBV15 and TRBJ1-5; D not certain. There are 13 residues in the CDR3. Trimming removed 1 base from V and 6 bases from J, with 7 bases in between. Germline assignment: CDR1 LNHNV and CDR2 YYDKDF (reference sequence). CDR3 residues: CATSRAVGQPQHF. The CDR3 bases are TGTGCCACCAGCAGAGCGGTCGGTCAGCCCCAGCATTTT.

The rearrangement joins TRBV10-2 to TRBJ1-2; 10 bases line up with TRBD1. Germline values: CDR1 WSHSY, CDR2 SAAADI. This CDR3 is built from 18 residues. V lost 0 bases to trimming and J lost 1 base; unmatched junction nucleotides: 8. CDR3 amino acids: CASSESIRQGAHNYGYTF. The CDR3 region has the DNA TGCGCCAGCAGTGAGTCGATCAGACAGGGGGCCCATAACTATGGCTACACCTTC.

This clone appeared once. The chain has TRBV9 and TRBJ2-5; TRBD2 matches at 12 bases. The CDR3 has 15 amino acids. J gave up 5 bases and V 4 bases, and 6 bases lay outside the gene matches. Per germline, CDR1 SGDLS and CDR2 YYNGEE. Written as DNA, the CDR3 is TGTGCCAGCAGCACCGGACTAGCGGGACGGGAGACCCAGTACTTC. Protein: CASSTGLAGRETQYF. The full variable domain, its missing parts supplied by reference TRBV9 and TRBJ2-5, is DSGVTQTPKHLITATGQRVTLRCSPRSGDLSVYWYQQSLDQGLQFLIQYYNGEERAKGNILERFSAQQFPDLHSELNLSSLELGDSALYFCASSTGLAGRETQYFGPGTRLLVL.

The chain has TRBV4-3 and TRBJ2-5, with unresolved D. The J call may be incorrect, as the DNA end agrees better with TRBJ2-7. Germline lookup yields CDR1 LGHNA and CDR2 YSLEER. The CDR3 consists of 13 residues. CDR3 region: CASSQDNRYEQYF. The CDR3 DNA sequence: TGCGCCAGCAGCCAAGATAACCGATACGAGCAGTACTTC.

J is TRBJ1-5 and V is TRBV5-8, with D perhaps TRBD1 (5 bases). The V end lost 5 bases, the J end lost 5 bases, and 17 bases lay between the germline ends. In germline, CDR1 is SGHTS, CDR2 YDEGEE. The CDR3 loop spans 15 amino acids. The CDR3 region is CASRAGLRGYQPQHF. As DNA, the CDR3 is TGTGCCAGCAGAGCAGGGTTGCGTGGATATCAGCCCCAGCATTTT.

This chain connects TRBV4-1 to TRBJ2-1; TRBD1 aligns across 9 bases. This CDR3 contains 19 residues. The junction had 17 bases not matched to a gene; V was cut back by 0 bases and J by 8 bases. Germline CDR1 and CDR2: MGHRA and YSYEKL. The CDR3 reads CASSQEGSGTGRPNDEQFF. The CDR3 DNA reads as TGCGCCAGCAGCCAAGAAGGATCCGGGACAGGGAGACCAAACGATGAGCAGTTCTTC.

This clone was detected only a few times. In DNA, the CDR3 is TGCGCCAGCAGCTACCTTGAGGGCCTGGGCACTGAAGCTTTCTTT. It translates to CASSYLEGLGTEAFF. This chain uses TRBV4-3 with TRBJ1-1; D not resolved. Germline V gene sequence: CDR1 LGHNA, CDR2 YSLEER. The CDR3 is 15 amino acids. V was clipped by 5 bases and J by 4 bases, with 17 bases between them.

This clone was found once. V gene TRBV11-1 combines with J gene TRBJ2-7; 7 bases agree with TRBD2. CDR1 is SGHAT, CDR2 FQDESV, per germline (reference sequence). Trimming cost V 0 bases and J 6 bases; bases outside gene matches: 5. CDR3 length: 14 amino acids. The CDR3 nucleotides are TGTGCCAGCAGCTTAGCGGGGGGGATGGGCGAGCAGTACTTC. Protein product: CASSLAGGMGEQYF. Complete variable domain (other parts from reference TRBV11-1 and TRBJ2-7): EAEVAQSPRYKITEKSQAVAFWCDPISGHATLYWYRQILGQGPELLVQFQDESVVDDSQLPKDRFSAERLKGVDSTLKIQPAELGDSAMYLCASSLAGGMGEQYFGPGTRLTVT.

This chain joins TRBV27 and TRBJ2-2, with 9 nucleotides matching TRBD2. The germline V gene encodes CDR1 MNHEY and CDR2 SMNVEV (reference sequence). The CDR3 has 16 residues. After removal of 8 bases from V and 4 bases from J, the junction contained 11 bases not matched to a gene. The CDR3 region has the DNA TGTGCCAGCGCGGAGTGGGCTAGCGGGATCACCGGGGAGCTGTTTTTT. Translating it yields CASAEWASGITGELFF.

The chain is built from TRBV5-4 and TRBJ2-3; TRBD2 matches 9 bases. Germline V gene sequence: CDR1 SGHNT, CDR2 YYREEE (reference sequence). The CDR3 is 17 amino acids. V shed 1 base and J 3 bases; nucleotides not matched to a gene: 9. CDR3 region: CASSLSPAGGVTDTQYF. The CDR3 region has the DNA TGTGCCAGCAGCTTGTCGCCAGCGGGAGGAGTAACAGATACGCAGTATTTT.

CDR3 in amino acids: CASSLGGPYGYTF. Written as DNA, the CDR3 is TGTGCCAGCAGCTTGGGGGGGCCATATGGCTACACCTTC. This chain links TRBV5-6 with TRBJ1-2, with D perhaps matching TRBD1 (6 bases). Germline CDR1 and CDR2: SGHDT and YYEEEE. The CDR3 contains 13 residues. V lost 0 bases, J lost 5 bases, and 8 bases lay in between.

This clone was counted only a few times. The chain couples TRBV9 to TRBJ1-4; unclear D gene. V was pared by 3 bases and J by 6 bases, with 9 bases between. Germline V CDR1 and CDR2: SGDLS, YYNGEE. CDR3 length equals 13 residues. The CDR3 spells CASSARVDEKLFF. For the CDR3, the DNA is TGTGCCAGCAGCGCCCGGGTGGATGAAAAACTGTTTTTT.

This clone appeared a single time. The chain combines TRBV30 with TRBJ1-2; TRBD1 agrees at 8 bases. The length of the CDR3 is 13 residues. V shed 1 base, J shed 4 bases, and the junction held 2 bases outside the gene matches. Germline CDR1 GTSNPN, CDR2 SVGIG (reference sequence). CDR3: CAWSAGGAYGYTF. For the CDR3, the DNA is TGTGCCTGGAGTGCAGGGGGCGCCTATGGCTACACCTTC. Variable domain in full (rest from reference TRBV30 and TRBJ1-2): SQTIHQWPATLVQPVGSPLSLECTVEGTSNPNLYWYRQAAGRGLQLLFYSVGIGQISSEVPQNLSASRPQDRQFILSSKKLLLSDSGFYLCAWSAGGAYGYTFGSGTRLTVV.

The CDR3 spells CASSFPPYRDNLSYEQYF. The CDR3 DNA follows: TGTGCCAGCAGTTTTCCCCCGTACCGGGACAACCTCTCCTACGAGCAGTACTTC. The chain combines TRBV5-6 with TRBJ2-7; D might be TRBD1 (6 bases). The length of the CDR3 is 18 residues. Per germline, CDR1 SGHDT and CDR2 YYEEEE. V was pared by 5 bases and J by 0 bases, with 24 bases between. Complete variable domain (other parts from reference TRBV5-6 and TRBJ2-7): DAGVTQSPTHLIKTRGQQVTLRCSPKSGHDTVSWYQQALGQGPQFIFQYYEEEERQRGNFPDRFSGHQFPNYSSELNVNALLLGDSALYLCASSFPPYRDNLSYEQYFGPGTRLTVT.

This clone was detected only once. The chain carries TRBV18 and TRBJ2-1; unclear D gene. Germline V gives CDR1 KGHSH, CDR2 LQKENI. V was trimmed by 5 bases and J by 5 bases, leaving 7 bases between them. The CDR3 is 12 amino acids. CDR3 bases: TGTGCCAGCTCAGATGACAACAATGAGCAGTTCTTC. Translating gives CASSDDNNEQFF.

V is TRBV5-1 and J is TRBJ2-5, with 8 bases that match TRBD1. The J call is in doubt because the DNA end fits TRBJ2-7 better. Germline loops: CDR1 SGHRS, CDR2 YFSETQ. This CDR3 spans 13 amino acids. The CDR3 region is CASINRGTGEQYF. The DNA for the CDR3 is TGCGCCAGCATAAACAGGGGGACTGGCGAGCAGTACTTC.

The chain links TRBV7-2 to TRBJ1-2; TRBD1 is a possible D gene (6 bases). The CDR3 consists of 16 residues. Per the germline V gene, CDR1 is SGHTA and CDR2 is FQGNSA. The V and J ends lost 5 bases and 1 base respectively, with 17 bases between them. The CDR3 region is CASSPNYDRINYGYTF. In DNA, the CDR3 is TGTGCCAGCAGCCCAAACTACGACAGGATTAACTATGGCTACACCTTC.

The chain employs TRBV5-1 and TRBJ2-7; 9 bases agree with TRBD2. V dropped 0 bases and J dropped 3; count of bases not matched to a gene: 4. The V gene's germline CDR1 is SGHRS and CDR2 YFSETQ. The CDR3 covers 15 residues. CDR3 amino acids: CASSLVSGSCYEQYF. CDR3 sequence (DNA): TGCGCCAGCAGCTTGGTTAGCGGGAGTTGCTACGAGCAGTACTTC.

The rearrangement joins TRBV6-1 to TRBJ2-5; D is undetermined. The end of the DNA aligns better with TRBJ2-7, so the J call may be wrong. The germline gives CDR1 MNHNS, CDR2 SASEGT. The CDR3 totals 14 residues. CDR3 loop: CASRDRVASYEQYF. The CDR3 DNA reads TGTGCCAGCAGAGACCGGGTTGCGTCCTACGAGCAGTACTTC.

The V gene is TRBV11-2, the J gene TRBJ1-2; possibly TRBD1 for D (5 bases). Per germline, CDR1 SGHAT and CDR2 FQNNGV. This CDR3 has 16 amino acids. Deletions cut 0 bases from V and 6 bases from J, with 17 bases between. For the CDR3, the DNA is TGTGCCAGCAGCTTAGATCTGGGGCCTGGAGTCAATGGCTACACCTTC. Its translation is CASSLDLGPGVNGYTF.

The chain combines TRBV18 with TRBJ2-7; 7 bases match TRBD2. Per germline, CDR1 KGHSH and CDR2 LQKENI. The CDR3 is 14 amino acids. J gave up 5 bases and V 6 bases, and 10 bases lay outside the gene matches. The CDR3 DNA reads as TGTGCCAGCTCGCCTCCTGGGGGGGTGCACGAGCAGTACTTC. Translated, it gives CASSPPGGVHEQYF. The whole variable domain, filled in from reference TRBV18 and TRBJ2-7, reads NAGVMQNPRHLVRRRGQEARLRCSPMKGHSHVYWYRQLPEEGLKFMVYLQKENIIDESGMPKERFSAEFPKEGPSILRIQQVVRGDSAAYFCASSPPGGVHEQYFGPGTRLTVT.

The rearrangement links TRBV4-3 to TRBJ2-7, with TRBD2 matching over 11 bases. Losses at the gene ends were 1 base for V and 0 bases for J; bases not matched to a gene: 8. This CDR3 has 18 residues. The germline gives CDR1 LGHNA, CDR2 YSLEER. In nucleotides, the CDR3 is TGCGCCAGCAGCCAAGTTCGGCAGACTAGCGGGACCTCCTACGAGCAGTACTTC. Protein product: CASSQVRQTSGTSYEQYF.